This section outlines one TCR beta chain sequence together with its context. TCRdb keeps only in-frame clones here, not all; method: immunoSEQ multiplex PCR. The table includes 390,000 or so clones, about 90% detected once. The entry originates in a study of blood T cell repertoires in COVID-19. This receptor was taken from a woman aged 30 to 39 with COVID-19, enrolled during active disease. Sample: peripheral blood.

This CDR3 reads CASSFEQVSYEQYF. The CDR3 nucleotides read TGCGCCAGCAGCTTTGAGCAGGTCTCCTACGAGCAGTACTTC. V gene TRBV5-1 combines with J gene TRBJ2-7; unclear D gene. The ends were cut back, 2 bases at V and 0 bases at J, with 9 bases in the middle. The CDR3 extends over 14 amino acids. The germline CDR1 and CDR2 sequences are SGHRS and YFSETQ.